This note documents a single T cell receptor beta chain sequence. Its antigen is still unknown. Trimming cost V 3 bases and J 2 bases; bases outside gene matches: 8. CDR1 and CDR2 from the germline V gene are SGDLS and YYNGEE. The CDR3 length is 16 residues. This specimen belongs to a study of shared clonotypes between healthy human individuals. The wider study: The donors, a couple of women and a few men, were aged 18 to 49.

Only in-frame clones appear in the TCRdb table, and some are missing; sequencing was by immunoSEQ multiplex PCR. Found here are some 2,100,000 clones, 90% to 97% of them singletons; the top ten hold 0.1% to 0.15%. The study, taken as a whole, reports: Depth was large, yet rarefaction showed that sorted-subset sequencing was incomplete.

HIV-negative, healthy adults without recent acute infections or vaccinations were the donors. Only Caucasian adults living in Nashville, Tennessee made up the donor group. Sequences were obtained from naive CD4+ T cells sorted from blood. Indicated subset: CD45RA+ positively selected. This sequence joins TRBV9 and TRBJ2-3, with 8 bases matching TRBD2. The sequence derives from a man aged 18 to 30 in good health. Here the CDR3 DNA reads TGTGCCAGCAGCGCGACTTACGGGGGGGCCACAGATACGCAGTATTTT. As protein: CASSATYGGATDTQYF.